Detailed here is one T cell receptor beta chain. This record belongs to a study of blood T cell repertoires in COVID-19. Study as a whole: Nucleic acid was either cDNA or gDNA, and it came from T cells, B-cell-depleted T cells, or PBMCs.

The method was immunoSEQ multiplex PCR; TCRdb's version includes in-frame clones alone and lacks a portion of them. The sample comprises approximately 440,000 clones, more than 70% of which are singletons, and 10% to 15% rests with the top ten. With 2 bases clipped from V and 1 base from J, the junction kept 10 bases outside the gene matches. Germline values: CDR1 SGHTS, CDR2 YDEGEE. CDR3 length equals 17 residues. Sequences were obtained from peripheral blood. The chain combines TRBV5-8 with TRBJ2-3; 7 bases are shared with TRBD2. The source is a woman between 45 and 65 years old with COVID-19, enrolled during active disease. The CDR3 sequence is CASSFNVGDYGTDTQYF. Written as DNA, the CDR3 is TGTGCCAGCAGCTTTAATGTGGGGGACTATGGCACAGATACGCAGTATTTT.